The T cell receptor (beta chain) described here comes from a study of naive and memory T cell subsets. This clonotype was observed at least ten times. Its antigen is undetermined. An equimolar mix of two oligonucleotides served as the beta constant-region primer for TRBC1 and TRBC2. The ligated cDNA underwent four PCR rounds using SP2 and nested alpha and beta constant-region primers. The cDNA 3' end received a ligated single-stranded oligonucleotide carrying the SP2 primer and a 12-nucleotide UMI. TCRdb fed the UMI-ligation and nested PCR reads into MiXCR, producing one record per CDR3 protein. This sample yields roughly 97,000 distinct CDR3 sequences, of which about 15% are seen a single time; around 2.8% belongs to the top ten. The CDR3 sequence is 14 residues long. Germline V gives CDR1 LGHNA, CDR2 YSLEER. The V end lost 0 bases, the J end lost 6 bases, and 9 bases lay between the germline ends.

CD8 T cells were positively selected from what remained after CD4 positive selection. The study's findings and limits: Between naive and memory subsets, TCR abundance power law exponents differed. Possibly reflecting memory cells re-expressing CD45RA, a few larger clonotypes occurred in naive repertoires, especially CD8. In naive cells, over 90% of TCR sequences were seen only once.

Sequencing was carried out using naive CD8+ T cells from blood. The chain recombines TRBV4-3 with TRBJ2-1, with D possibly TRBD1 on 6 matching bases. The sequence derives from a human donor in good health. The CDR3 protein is CASSQDLGANEQFF. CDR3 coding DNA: TGCGCCAGCAGCCAAGATCTGGGGGCCAATGAGCAGTTCTTC.